This passage covers 3 T cell receptor beta chains from one sample sequenced in a study of blood T cells in healthy people across ages. The authors ran a second PCR of about 6 to 11 cycles using a sample-barcoded 5' primer and a J-beta primer mix. TCRdb independently ran MiXCR on the 5' RACE reads; one entry per CDR3 protein. The data contain hundreds of thousands of distinct CDR3 sequences, about half of them singletons. Sequencing was done on a sample of blood. These TCRs come from a man at least 80 years old in good health.

This rearrangement joins TRBV6-6 to TRBJ2-7; 11 bases fit TRBD2. The CDR3 totals 15 residues. The ends lost 5 bases at V and 6 bases at J; junction bases unmatched: 9. Germline lookup yields CDR1 MNHNY and CDR2 SVGAGI (reference sequence). The CDR3 sequence: CASSAPVSGRGEQYF. DNA for the CDR3: TGTGCCAGCAGTGCCCCGGTTAGCGGGAGGGGCGAGCAGTACTTC.

The V and J genes are TRBV7-2 and TRBJ2-1; TRBD2 aligns across 15 bases. Germline CDR1 reads SGHTA; CDR2 reads FQGNSA. V gave up 5 bases and J gave up 6 bases; unmatched junction bases: 5. This CDR3 has 16 amino acids. CDR3 amino acids: CASSLGLAGGRNEQFF. The CDR3 DNA reads TGTGCCAGCAGCCTGGGACTAGCGGGAGGCCGCAATGAGCAGTTCTTC.

This chain joins TRBV29-1 and TRBJ2-5; D possibly corresponds to TRBD2 (6 bases). The V gene lost 4 bases and the J gene lost 5 bases, with 14 bases spanning the gap. CDR1 SQVTM and CDR2 ANQGSEA come from the germline V gene. CDR3 length: 13 amino acids. The CDR3 coding sequence is TGCAGCGTTGGCGGCGCGGGGCTGGAGACCCAGTACTTC. It translates to CSVGGAGLETQYF.